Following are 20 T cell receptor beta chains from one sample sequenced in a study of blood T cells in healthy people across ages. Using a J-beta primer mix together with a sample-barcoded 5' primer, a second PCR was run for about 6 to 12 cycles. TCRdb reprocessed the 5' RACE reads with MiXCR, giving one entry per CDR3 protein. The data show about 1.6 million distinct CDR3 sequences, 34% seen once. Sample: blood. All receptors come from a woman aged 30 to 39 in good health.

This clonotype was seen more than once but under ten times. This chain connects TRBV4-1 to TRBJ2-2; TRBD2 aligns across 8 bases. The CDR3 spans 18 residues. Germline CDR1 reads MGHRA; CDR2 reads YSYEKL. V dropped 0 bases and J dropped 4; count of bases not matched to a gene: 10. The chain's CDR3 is CASSQDNPGGAATGELFF. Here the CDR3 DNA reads TGCGCCAGCAGCCAAGATAACCCCGGGGGGGCCGCCACCGGGGAGCTGTTTTTT.

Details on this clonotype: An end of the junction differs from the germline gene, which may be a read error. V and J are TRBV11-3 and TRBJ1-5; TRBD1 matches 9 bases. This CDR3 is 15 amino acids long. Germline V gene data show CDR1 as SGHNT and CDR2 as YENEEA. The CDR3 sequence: CASSLRGTGIQPQHF. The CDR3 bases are TGCGCCAGCAGCTTAAGAGGGACAGGGATTCAGCCCCAGCATTTT.

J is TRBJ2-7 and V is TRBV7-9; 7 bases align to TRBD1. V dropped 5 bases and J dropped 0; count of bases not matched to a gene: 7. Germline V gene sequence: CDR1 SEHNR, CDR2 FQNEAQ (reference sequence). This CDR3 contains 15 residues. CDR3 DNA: TGTGCCAGCAGCCCGAGACAGGGCCGCTCCTACGAGCAGTACTTC. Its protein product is CASSPRQGRSYEQYF.

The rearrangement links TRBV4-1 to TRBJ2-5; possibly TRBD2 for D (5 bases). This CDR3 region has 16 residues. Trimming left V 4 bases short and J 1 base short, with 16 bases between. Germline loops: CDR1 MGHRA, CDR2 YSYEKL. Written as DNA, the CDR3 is TGCGCCAGCAGCCCTCGGGCGGGCAGTTTCCAAGAGACCCAGTACTTC. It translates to CASSPRAGSFQETQYF.

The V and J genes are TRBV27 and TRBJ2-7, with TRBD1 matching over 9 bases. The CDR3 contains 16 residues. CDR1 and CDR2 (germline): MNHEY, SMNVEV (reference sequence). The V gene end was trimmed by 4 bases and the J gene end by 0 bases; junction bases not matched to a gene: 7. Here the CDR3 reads CASSSPGQGYSYEQYF. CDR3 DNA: TGTGCCAGCAGTTCGCCGGGACAGGGCTACTCCTACGAGCAGTACTTC.

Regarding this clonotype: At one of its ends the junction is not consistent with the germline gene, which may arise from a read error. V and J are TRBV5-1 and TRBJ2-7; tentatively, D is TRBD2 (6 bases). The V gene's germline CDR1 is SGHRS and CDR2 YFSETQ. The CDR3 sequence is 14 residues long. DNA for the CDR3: TGCACCAGCAGCTGGCTGGGCGGGACCCACGAGCAGTACTTC. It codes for CTSSWLGGTHEQYF.

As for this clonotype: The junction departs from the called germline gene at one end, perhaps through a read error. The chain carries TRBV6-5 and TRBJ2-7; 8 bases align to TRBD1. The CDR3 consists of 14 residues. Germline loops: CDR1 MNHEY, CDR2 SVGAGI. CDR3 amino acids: CACSRRQGLYEQYF. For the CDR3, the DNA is TGTGCCTGCAGCCGCCGACAGGGGCTCTACGAGCAGTACTTC.

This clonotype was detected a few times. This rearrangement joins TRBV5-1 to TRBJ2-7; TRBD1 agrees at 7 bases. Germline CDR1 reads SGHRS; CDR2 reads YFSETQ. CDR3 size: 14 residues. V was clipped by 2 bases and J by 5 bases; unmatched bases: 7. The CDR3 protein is CASSFTGEINEQYF. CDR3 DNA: TGCGCCAGCAGCTTTACAGGGGAGATAAACGAGCAGTACTTC.

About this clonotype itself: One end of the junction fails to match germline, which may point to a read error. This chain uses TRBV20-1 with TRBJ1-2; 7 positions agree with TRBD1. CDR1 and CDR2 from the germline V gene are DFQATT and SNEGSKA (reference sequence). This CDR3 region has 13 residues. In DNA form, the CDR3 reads TGCAGTGCCCGAAAAGAGAGACAGGGAGGCTACATCTTC. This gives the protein CSARKERQGGYIF.

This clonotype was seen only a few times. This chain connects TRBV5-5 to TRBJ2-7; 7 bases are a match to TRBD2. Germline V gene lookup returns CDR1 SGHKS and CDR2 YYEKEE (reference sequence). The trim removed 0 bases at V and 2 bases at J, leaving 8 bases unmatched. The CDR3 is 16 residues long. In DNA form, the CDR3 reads TGTGCCAGCAGCTTGGCCGGGACCGGGGGGACCTACGAGCAGTACTTC. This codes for CASSLAGTGGTYEQYF.

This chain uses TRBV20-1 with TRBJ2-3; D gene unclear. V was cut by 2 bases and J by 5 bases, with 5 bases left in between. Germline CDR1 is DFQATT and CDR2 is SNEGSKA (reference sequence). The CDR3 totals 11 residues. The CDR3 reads CSARQQDTQYF. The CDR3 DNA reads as TGCAGTGCTAGACAGCAAGATACGCAGTATTTT.

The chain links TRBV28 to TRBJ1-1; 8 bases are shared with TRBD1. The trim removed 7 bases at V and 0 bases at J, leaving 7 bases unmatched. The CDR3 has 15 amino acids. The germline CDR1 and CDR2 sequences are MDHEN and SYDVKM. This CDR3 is CASTSPGGMNTEAFF. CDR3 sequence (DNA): TGTGCCAGCACCTCCCCAGGGGGCATGAACACTGAAGCTTTCTTT. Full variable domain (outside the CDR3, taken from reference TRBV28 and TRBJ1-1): DVKVTQSSRYLVKRTGEKVFLECVQDMDHENMFWYRQDPGLGLRLIYFSYDVKMKEKGDIPEGYSVSREKKERFSLILESASTNQTSMYLCASTSPGGMNTEAFFGQGTRLTVV.

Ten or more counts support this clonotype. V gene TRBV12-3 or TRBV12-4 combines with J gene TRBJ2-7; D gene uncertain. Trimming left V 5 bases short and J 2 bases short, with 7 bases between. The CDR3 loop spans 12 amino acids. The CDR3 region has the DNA TGTGCCAGCAGTCTGTACCCCTACGAGCAGTACTTC. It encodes CASSLYPYEQYF.

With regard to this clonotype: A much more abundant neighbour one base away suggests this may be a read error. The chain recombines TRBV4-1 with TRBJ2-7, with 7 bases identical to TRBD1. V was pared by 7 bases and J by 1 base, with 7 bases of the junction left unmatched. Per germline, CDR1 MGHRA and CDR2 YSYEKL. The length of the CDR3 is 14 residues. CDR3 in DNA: TGCGCCAGCATCCTTGGACAGGCATCCTACGAGCAGTACTTC. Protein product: CASILGQASYEQYF.

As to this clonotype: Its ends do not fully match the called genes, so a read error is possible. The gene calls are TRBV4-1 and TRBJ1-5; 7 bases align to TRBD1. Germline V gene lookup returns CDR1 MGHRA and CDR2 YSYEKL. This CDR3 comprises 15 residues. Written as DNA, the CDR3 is TGCGCCAGCAGCCAGGCCGGACAGGACGATCAACCCCAGCATTTT. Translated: CASSQAGQDDQPQHF.

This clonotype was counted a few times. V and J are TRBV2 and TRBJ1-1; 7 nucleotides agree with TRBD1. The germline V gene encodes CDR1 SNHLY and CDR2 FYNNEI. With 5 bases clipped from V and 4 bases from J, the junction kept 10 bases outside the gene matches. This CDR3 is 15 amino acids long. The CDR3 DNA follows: TGTGCCAGCAGTCAGGACAGGACCCACGTCACTGAAGCTTTCTTT. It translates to CASSQDRTHVTEAFF.

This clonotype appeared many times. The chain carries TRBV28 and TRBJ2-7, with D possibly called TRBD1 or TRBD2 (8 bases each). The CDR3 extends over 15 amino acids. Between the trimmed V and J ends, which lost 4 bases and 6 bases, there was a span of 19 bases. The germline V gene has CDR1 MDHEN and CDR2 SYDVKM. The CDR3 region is CASSYGGQAGGEQYF. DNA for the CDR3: TGTGCCAGCAGTTATGGGGGACAGGCGGGGGGCGAGCAGTACTTC.

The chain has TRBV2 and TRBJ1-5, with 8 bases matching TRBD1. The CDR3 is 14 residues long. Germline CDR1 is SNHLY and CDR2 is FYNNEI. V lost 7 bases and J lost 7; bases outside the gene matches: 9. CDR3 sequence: CASTRQGTVQPQHF. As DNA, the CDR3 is TGTGCCAGCACCCGACAGGGGACGGTACAGCCCCAGCATTTT.

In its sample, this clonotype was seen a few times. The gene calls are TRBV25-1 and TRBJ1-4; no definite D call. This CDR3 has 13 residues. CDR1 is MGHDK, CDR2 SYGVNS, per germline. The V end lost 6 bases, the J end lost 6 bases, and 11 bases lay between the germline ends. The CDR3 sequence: CASSPAGDEKLFF. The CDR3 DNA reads TGTGCCAGCAGCCCTGCCGGGGATGAAAAACTGTTTTTT.

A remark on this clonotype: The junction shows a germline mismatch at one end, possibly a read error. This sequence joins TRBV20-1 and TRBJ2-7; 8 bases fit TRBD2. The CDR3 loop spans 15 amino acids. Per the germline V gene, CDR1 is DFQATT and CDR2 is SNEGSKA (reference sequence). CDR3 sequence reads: CSVRDSGGATYEQYF. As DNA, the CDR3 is TGCAGTGTTAGAGATTCGGGAGGGGCAACCTACGAGCAGTACTTC.